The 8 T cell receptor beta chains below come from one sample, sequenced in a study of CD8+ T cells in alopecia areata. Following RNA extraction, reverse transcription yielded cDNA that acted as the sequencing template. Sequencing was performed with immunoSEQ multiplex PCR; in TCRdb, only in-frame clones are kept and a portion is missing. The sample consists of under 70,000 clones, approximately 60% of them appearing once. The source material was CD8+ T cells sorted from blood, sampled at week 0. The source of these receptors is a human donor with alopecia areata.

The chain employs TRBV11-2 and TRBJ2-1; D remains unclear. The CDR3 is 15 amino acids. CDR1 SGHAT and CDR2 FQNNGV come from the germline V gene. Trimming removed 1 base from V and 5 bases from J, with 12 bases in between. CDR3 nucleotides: TGTGCCAGCAGCTTAGGGGCTACACTTAACAATGAGCAGTTCTTC. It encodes CASSLGATLNNEQFF.

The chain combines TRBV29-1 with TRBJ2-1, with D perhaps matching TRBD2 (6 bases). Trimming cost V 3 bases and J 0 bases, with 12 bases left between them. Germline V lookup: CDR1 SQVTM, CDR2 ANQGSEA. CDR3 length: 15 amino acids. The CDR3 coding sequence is TGCAGCGTTGATGGCCCCGGGGGCTCCTACAATGAGCAGTTCTTC. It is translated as CSVDGPGGSYNEQFF.

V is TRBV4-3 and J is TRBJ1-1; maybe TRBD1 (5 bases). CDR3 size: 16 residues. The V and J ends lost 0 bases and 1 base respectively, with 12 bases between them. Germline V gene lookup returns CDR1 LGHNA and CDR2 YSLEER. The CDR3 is CASSQDGGYGNTEAFF. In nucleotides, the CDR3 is TGCGCCAGCAGCCAAGATGGGGGGTATGGGAACACTGAAGCTTTCTTT.

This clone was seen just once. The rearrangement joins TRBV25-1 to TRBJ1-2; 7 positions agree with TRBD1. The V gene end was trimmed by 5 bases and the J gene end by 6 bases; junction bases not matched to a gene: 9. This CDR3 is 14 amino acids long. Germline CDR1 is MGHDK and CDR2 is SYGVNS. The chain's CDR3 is CASSRIGTADGYTF. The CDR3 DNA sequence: TGTGCCAGCAGTCGAATAGGGACAGCCGATGGCTACACCTTC.

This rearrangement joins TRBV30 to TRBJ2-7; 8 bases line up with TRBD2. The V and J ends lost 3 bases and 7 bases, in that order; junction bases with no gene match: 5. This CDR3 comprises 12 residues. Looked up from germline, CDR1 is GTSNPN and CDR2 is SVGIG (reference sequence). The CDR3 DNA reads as TGTGCCTGGAGCGGCGGGAGGTATGAGCAGTACTTC. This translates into CAWSGGRYEQYF.

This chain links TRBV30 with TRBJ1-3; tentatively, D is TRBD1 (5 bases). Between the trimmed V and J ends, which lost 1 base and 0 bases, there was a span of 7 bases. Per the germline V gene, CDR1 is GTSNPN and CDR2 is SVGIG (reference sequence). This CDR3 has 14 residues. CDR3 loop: CAWSEGSSGNTIYF. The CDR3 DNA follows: TGTGCCTGGAGTGAGGGGTCCTCTGGAAACACCATATATTTT.

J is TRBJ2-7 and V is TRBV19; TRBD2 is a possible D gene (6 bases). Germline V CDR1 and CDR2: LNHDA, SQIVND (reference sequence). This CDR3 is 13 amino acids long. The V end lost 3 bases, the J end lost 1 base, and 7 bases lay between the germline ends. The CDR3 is CASSIGGSYEQYF. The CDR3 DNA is TGTGCCAGTAGTATTGGGGGGTCCTACGAGCAGTACTTC.

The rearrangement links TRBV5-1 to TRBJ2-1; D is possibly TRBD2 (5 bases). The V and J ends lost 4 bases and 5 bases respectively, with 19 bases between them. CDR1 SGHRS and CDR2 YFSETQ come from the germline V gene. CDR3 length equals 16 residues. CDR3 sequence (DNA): TGCGCCAGCAGCGAGGGAACCCCCAATGGTAACAATGAGCAGTTCTTC. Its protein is CASSEGTPNGNNEQFF.